These 26 T cell receptor beta chains share one sample of origin, sequenced in a study of early T cells in non-severe SARS-CoV-2 infection. TCRdb ran MiXCR on the 5' RACE reads and lists one entry per CDR3 protein. The sample lists approximately 73,000 distinct CDR3 sequences, 10% to 12% seen once, with about 4.5% in the top ten. Sequencing used whole blood. These receptors all come from an adult who was a healthcare worker with PCR-confirmed SARS-CoV-2 infection or an uninfected control (not recorded which).

The chain employs TRBV20-1 and TRBJ2-5; D might be TRBD2 (6 bases). CDR1 is DFQATT and CDR2 is SNEGSKA in the germline V gene (reference sequence). There are 15 residues in the CDR3. Trimming took 5 bases from V and 7 from J, leaving 23 bases between them. The CDR3 loop is CSAAPYGTGVMTQYF. For the CDR3, the DNA is TGCAGTGCTGCTCCGTACGGGACTGGGGTTATGACCCAGTACTTC.

This clonotype was picked up many times. CDR3 coding DNA: TGTGCCAGCAGCCCCCTTGATAGCAATCAGCCCCAGCATTTT. Translated: CASSPLDSNQPQHF. The chain joins TRBV6-6 to TRBJ1-5; no clear D gene. The V gene's germline CDR1 is MNHNY and CDR2 SVGAGI (reference sequence). With 6 bases removed from V and 0 bases from J, the gap between germline ends came to 9 bases. This CDR3 spans 14 amino acids.

This clonotype occurred many times. V is TRBV10-3 and J is TRBJ1-1, with 9 nucleotides matching TRBD1. The V gene end was trimmed by 6 bases and the J gene end by 3 bases; junction bases not matched to a gene: 2. CDR1 is ENHRY and CDR2 is SYGVKD in the germline V gene. The CDR3 sequence is 13 residues long. This CDR3 is CAIRQGADTEAFF. Written as DNA, the CDR3 is TGTGCCATCAGACAGGGGGCTGACACTGAAGCTTTCTTT.

This clonotype was seen at least ten times. The chain carries TRBV7-3 and TRBJ1-1; 9 positions match TRBD1. The CDR3 covers 14 residues. Germline assignment: CDR1 SGHTA and CDR2 FQGTGA. V lost 5 bases and J lost 2; bases outside the gene matches: 3. CDR3: CASSPGQGNTEAFF. DNA of the CDR3: TGTGCCAGCAGCCCGGGACAGGGTAACACTGAAGCTTTCTTT.

This clonotype was seen repeatedly, ten times or more. This sequence joins TRBV6-5 and TRBJ1-3; D gene unclear. Trimming took off 5 bases at V and 0 bases at J, with 11 bases between the two ends. The germline V gene encodes CDR1 MNHEY and CDR2 SVGAGI. The CDR3 contains 15 residues. CDR3 nucleotides: TGTGCCAGCAGTCAAACATTTCTCTCTGGAAACACCATATATTTT. Translated, it gives CASSQTFLSGNTIYF.

The chain joins TRBV20-1 to TRBJ2-3, with 8 bases identical to TRBD2. Trimming removed 6 bases from V and 0 bases from J; junction bases left unmatched: 8. Per the germline V gene, CDR1 is DFQATT and CDR2 is SNEGSKA (reference sequence). CDR3 length: 15 residues. The CDR3 coding sequence is TGCAGTGCAACGGCGGAGCGGGAGAGCACAGATACGCAGTATTTT. It encodes CSATAERESTDTQYF.

This clonotype was seen more than once but under ten times. The J gene is TRBJ2-1, the V gene TRBV19; 15 nucleotides line up with TRBD2. After removal of 1 base from V and 3 bases from J, the junction contained 7 bases not matched to a gene. Germline V gene data show CDR1 as LNHDA and CDR2 as SQIVND (reference sequence). This CDR3 is 19 amino acids long. The CDR3 protein is CASSIAGRTSGGGYNEQFF. DNA of the CDR3: TGTGCCAGTAGTATAGCGGGCCGGACTAGCGGGGGGGGCTACAATGAGCAGTTCTTC.

The rearrangement uses TRBV7-9 and TRBJ2-2; 7 bases map to TRBD1. J lost 6 bases, V lost 7 bases, and 8 bases had no gene match. Germline V CDR1 and CDR2: SEHNR, FQNEAQ (reference sequence). CDR3 size: 14 residues. CDR3 bases: TGTGCCAGCACTGACAGGGCAGGAGCCGGGGAGCTGTTTTTT. It specifies CASTDRAGAGELFF.

The chain uses TRBV7-8 and TRBJ2-6; 8 bases map to TRBD1. The CDR3 has 16 amino acids. The germline CDR1 and CDR2 sequences are SGHVS and FQNEAQ. The V and J ends lost 5 bases and 4 bases, in that order; junction bases with no gene match: 7. The CDR3 DNA sequence: TGTGCCAGCAGCCACACAGGGGGAAGAGGGGCCAACGTCCTGACTTTC. Protein: CASSHTGGRGANVLTF.

Many counts were recorded for this clonotype. The J gene is TRBJ1-2, the V gene TRBV19, with no clear D. CDR1 and CDR2 (germline): LNHDA, SQIVND (reference sequence). The length of the CDR3 is 13 residues. Trimming cost V 3 bases and J 7 bases, with 12 bases left between them. In DNA form, the CDR3 reads TGTGCCAGTAGTATCGAAGGGAGGAGTGGCTACACCTTC. The encoded protein is CASSIEGRSGYTF.

The chain recombines TRBV10-3 with TRBJ1-2; D unresolved. In germline, CDR1 is ENHRY, CDR2 SYGVKD. V gave up 4 bases and J gave up 3 bases, with 6 bases separating them. CDR3 length: 12 residues. The CDR3 loop is CAISGQDYGYTF. The CDR3 bases are TGTGCCATCAGTGGCCAAGACTATGGCTACACCTTC.

This clonotype is deemed medium-sized. CDR3 in amino acids: CASSPGLGQAFF. CDR3 in DNA: TGTGCCAGCAGTCCGGGCCTTGGTCAAGCTTTCTTT. The chain has TRBV6-6 and TRBJ1-1, with D unclear. From germline, CDR1 is MNHNY and CDR2 SVGAGI (reference sequence). CDR3 length: 12 residues. V shed 5 bases and J shed 9 bases, with 13 bases lying between them.

The sample holds many counts of this clonotype. The V and J genes are TRBV10-3 and TRBJ1-1, with TRBD1 as a possible D gene (5 bases). The CDR3 runs 14 residues. Germline V CDR1 and CDR2: ENHRY, SYGVKD. Trimming pared 7 bases from V and 1 base from J, leaving 13 bases between. The CDR3, as DNA: TGTGCCATCAACGAGGGACGGCAGAACACTGAAGCTTTCTTT. Its protein product is CAINEGRQNTEAFF.

The chain recombines TRBV6-5 with TRBJ2-6; no firm D call. The V gene's germline CDR1 is MNHEY and CDR2 SVGAGI. Trimming took 0 bases from V and 4 from J, leaving 10 bases between them. This CDR3 is 16 amino acids long. CDR3 sequence reads: CASSYSAFSGANVLTF. CDR3 bases: TGTGCCAGCAGTTACTCTGCGTTTTCCGGGGCCAACGTCCTGACTTTC.

As to this clonotype: This CDR3 is missing its conserved last phenylalanine or tryptophan, likely due to a read error. The chain combines TRBV7-9 with TRBJ2-5; no clear D gene. CDR1 SEHNR and CDR2 FQNEAQ come from the germline V gene (reference sequence). The V and J ends lost 8 bases and 2 bases respectively, with 12 bases between them. The CDR3 runs 13 residues. The CDR3 sequence: CASSYSSQETQYC. The DNA for the CDR3 is TGTGCCAGCTCCTACAGTAGTCAAGAGACCCAGTACTGC.

The table lists this clonotype with many counts. The chain is built from TRBV2 and TRBJ1-5, with a tentative D call TRBD1 (5 bases). The germline gives CDR1 SNHLY, CDR2 FYNNEI. With 1 base removed from V and 11 bases from J, the gap between germline ends came to 12 bases. The CDR3 is 13 amino acids. The CDR3 spells CASSEDTARAQHF. DNA for the CDR3: TGTGCCAGCAGTGAAGACACAGCCAGGGCCCAGCATTTT.

This clonotype has ten or more counts. The chain carries TRBV15 and TRBJ2-1, with D possibly matching TRBD2 (5 bases). The CDR3 totals 14 residues. Germline CDR1 and CDR2: LNHNV and YYDKDF (reference sequence). Trimming removed 0 bases from V and 10 bases from J, with 13 bases in between. CDR3 region: CATSRDWTPGEQFF. The CDR3 nucleotides read TGTGCCACCAGCAGAGATTGGACGCCGGGGGAGCAGTTCTTC.

At least ten counts were recorded for this clonotype. V gene TRBV5-1 combines with J gene TRBJ2-3, with a tentative D call TRBD2 (6 bases). In germline, CDR1 is SGHRS, CDR2 YFSETQ. Trimming left V 3 bases short and J 0 bases short, with 8 bases between. The CDR3 contains 14 residues. As DNA, the CDR3 is TGCGCCAGCAGCTCGGGACTTAGCACAGATACGCAGTATTTT. It specifies CASSSGLSTDTQYF.

In its sample, this clonotype was seen many times. V is TRBV11-2 and J is TRBJ2-3; 7 positions match TRBD1. The length of the CDR3 is 16 residues. Germline V gene data show CDR1 as SGHAT and CDR2 as FQNNGV. V shed 5 bases and J 0 bases; nucleotides not matched to a gene: 8. CDR3 region: CASSATGLSSTDTQYF. CDR3 DNA sequence: TGTGCCAGCAGCGCGACAGGGCTTAGCAGCACAGATACGCAGTATTTT.

The rearrangement joins TRBV7-9 to TRBJ1-6; D gene ambiguous. The CDR3 loop spans 13 amino acids. Germline-derived CDR1 and CDR2 are SEHNR and FQNEAQ (reference sequence). With 5 bases removed from V and 7 bases from J, the gap between germline ends came to 9 bases. CDR3 residues: CASSPISNSPLHF. For the CDR3, the DNA is TGTGCCAGCAGCCCTATCTCGAATTCACCCCTCCACTTT.

The table lists this clonotype with many counts. This chain connects TRBV20-1 to TRBJ2-7; 9 nucleotides line up with TRBD1. Germline V lookup: CDR1 DFQATT, CDR2 SNEGSKA (reference sequence). The CDR3 is 17 amino acids. With 0 bases clipped from V and 2 bases from J, the junction kept 11 bases outside the gene matches. CDR3 amino acids: CSARDPGTGKDPYEQYF. The CDR3, as DNA: TGCAGTGCTAGAGATCCTGGGACAGGGAAAGATCCCTACGAGCAGTACTTC.

Only a few counts were recorded for this clonotype. The chain's CDR3 is CASSLGVDTGETQYF. CDR3 bases: TGCGCCAGCAGCTTGGGGGTGGACACGGGAGAGACCCAGTACTTC. The chain has TRBV5-1 and TRBJ2-5; maybe TRBD1 (5 bases). In germline, CDR1 is SGHRS, CDR2 YFSETQ. This CDR3 spans 15 amino acids. The V and J ends lost 0 bases and 4 bases respectively, with 13 bases between them.

The chain links TRBV5-4 to TRBJ2-5; D is unclear. Deletions cut 0 bases from V and 7 bases from J, with 13 bases between. From germline, CDR1 is SGHNT and CDR2 YYREEE (reference sequence). CDR3 length: 14 residues. The chain's CDR3 is CASSLAGVAGTQYF. Written as DNA, the CDR3 is TGTGCCAGCAGCTTGGCCGGCGTAGCTGGGACCCAGTACTTC.

This clonotype was observed at least ten times. This sequence joins TRBV5-1 and TRBJ2-1, with 11 bases identical to TRBD2. The CDR3 length is 13 residues. V dropped 0 bases and J dropped 12; count of bases not matched to a gene: 2. Germline V gives CDR1 SGHRS, CDR2 YFSETQ. The DNA of the CDR3 is TGCGCCAGCAGCTTGGTTCTAGCGGGGGGGCAGTTCTTC. Translated: CASSLVLAGGQFF.

The V and J genes are TRBV15 and TRBJ1-1; maybe TRBD1 (5 bases). Germline V gene sequence: CDR1 LNHNV, CDR2 YYDKDF (reference sequence). The CDR3 covers 15 residues. The V end lost 0 bases, the J end lost 8 bases, and 16 bases lay between the germline ends. The DNA of the CDR3 is TGTGCCACCAGCAGAGATTTTGGGGGGACCTGGGAAGCTTTCTTT. It encodes CATSRDFGGTWEAFF.

This chain connects TRBV9 to TRBJ2-7; D is possibly TRBD1 (6 bases). This CDR3 has 14 residues. In germline, CDR1 is SGDLS, CDR2 YYNGEE. V was shortened by 5 bases and J by 5 bases, with 17 bases between the two germline ends. CDR3 sequence (DNA): TGTGCCAGCAGTACCCAGGGGTTAAACGACGAGCAGTACTTC. Its translation: CASSTQGLNDEQYF.